This T cell receptor (beta chain) was sequenced in a study of CD4 T cells in relation to SARS-CoV-2 and coronaviruses (dated by TCRdb to about 2021). Study-wide context: In the ViraFEST assay, PBMCs were cultured with antigen for about eleven days, after which TCR beta CDR3s were sequenced to identify antigen-specific clonal expansions. A different TCR-beta assay, based on Illumina, was used to sequence expansion assays from other donors in the study. Memory CD4+ T cell crossreactivity between SARS-CoV-2 and common cold coronavirus spike proteins was assessed at the TCR clonotype level in the study. The negative reference condition was either a culture with an HIV-1 Nef peptide pool or a culture with no peptide. The Adaptive Biotechnologies TCR-sequencing kit was used to sequence samples from a few pre-COVID donors and the naive versus memory experiments, while other data came from Illumina-based sequencing. HLA restriction was mapped for shared crossreactive spike epitopes using patient-derived lymphoblastoid cell lines. Beyond this particular receptor, the publication reports: In about 60% of donors, memory CD4+ clonotypes turned up that crossrecognized SARS-CoV-2 and at least one common cold coronavirus spike. Significantly weaker SARS-CoV-2-driven expansion was shown by crossreactive clones than by monoreactive clones, consistent with antigenic imprinting. The study was constrained by small numbers of patients and of tested TCRs. Because the crossreactivity analysis focused on spike protein, crossreactivity against other viral proteins was not assessed. Because no donor provided both pre-pandemic and post-infection samples, tracing the source of pre-existing responses was limited.

As concerns this clone: Which antigen it targets is not known. No much larger clone is present one base from it, and per-base qualities are unavailable.

The germline V gene specifies SGHRS as CDR1 and YFSETQ as CDR2. The CDR3, from cysteine to phenylalanine, totals 13 residues. Here the CDR3 DNA is all that survives: 39 bases in frame from base 1. V loses 3 bases of germline sequence and J loses 8 bases, and the interval between the two ends is 11 bases. The library was made by the immunoSEQ multiplex PCR assay. In the authors' own workflow: Preprocessing removed nonproductive sequences and CDR3s not starting with C, not ending with F or W, or shorter than 7 amino acids. Antigen-specific clonotypes were called with the MANAFEST web app on the basis of expansion relative to the reference and to other culture wells. A clone was considered positive if significant expansion relative to the reference culture was observed in 2 of 3 replicate wells at an FDR below 0.05. For a clone to be considered positive, significant expansion relative to all other tandem wells and an odds ratio above 5 were also required. CDR3 homology was quantified as pairwise Levenshtein distance, calculated with the stringdist R package after three terminal residues were trimmed from each end. In TCRdb, the immuneACCESS table is reduced to in-frame sequences with V and J assigned. These tables do not hold every clone; where another copy was compared, an unresolved V gene accounts for under half, and the others remain unexplained. That table furnishes V, J and clone size, whereas the DNA furnished D and trimming. Counted in this sample were 25,000 to 30,000 clones; roughly 66% of them appeared once. The ten largest clones take up about 22% of the sample.

CD4+ T cells from unexposed donors were collected before the COVID-19 pandemic (2011-2018). The EasySep CD4+ T cell isolation kit was used to isolate CD4+ T cells once the cultures had run for under 11 days. As cell numbers permitted, CD4+ T cells from unexposed donors were tested for reactivity to SARS-CoV-2 S and N and to four common cold coronavirus spike pools. Each well received under 2.5 million PBMCs, cultured in IMDM supplemented with approximately 5.2% human AB serum and roughly 9.5 IU/ml IL-2. Half of the culture medium was replaced with fresh IL-2-containing medium on days 3 and 7. In general, triplicate replicate wells were used for every peptide culture condition. The leukapheresis product for the unexposed donors was obtained through commercial purchase. Ficoll-Paque PLUS gradient centrifugation was used to isolate PBMCs from either whole blood or leukapheresis product. The PBMCs went either fresh into the expansion assay or into cryopreservation at -140 degrees C. The QIAamp Micro DNA Kit was used to extract genomic DNA from the CD4+ T cells.

The specimen sequenced was CD4+ T cells from PBMCs, cultured in vitro. The chain joins TRBV5-1 to TRBJ1-4; the D segment cannot be called with confidence. The receptor was derived from a human donor in good health. At the DNA level, the sequence is TGCGCCAGCAGCTCGGACCGTCCAGAAAAACTGTTTTTT. Translated, this gives CASSSDRPEKLFF.